Included here is one T cell receptor beta chain sequence, with context. This specimen comes from a study of T and B cells in COVID-19 patients. About the research overall: Comorbidities linked to unfavorable COVID-19 outcome were present in about 90% of the roughly 20 active-infection patients.

Blood genomic DNA input for TRB amplification was roughly 220-500 ng. The V gene's germline CDR1 is MRHNA and CDR2 SNTAGT. V lost 2 bases to trimming and J lost 4 bases; unmatched junction nucleotides: 0. The CDR3 loop spans 14 amino acids. BIOMED2 TRB-A/B primer pools were used in multiplex TRB PCR. TCRdb recomputed calls from the multiplex PCR reads with MiXCR, one row per CDR3 protein. Among 2,000 to 2,500 distinct CDR3 sequences listed, 27% were seen once. This clonotype originated in a human donor with active COVID-19. J is TRBJ2-3 and V is TRBV6-4; 10 bases line up with TRBD1. The sample comprised blood. The CDR3 spells CASSDGQGADTQYF. CDR3 bases: TGTGCCAGCAGTGACGGACAGGGGGCAGATACGCAGTATTTT.